The clone carrying this T cell receptor beta chain was counted at least ten times. This sample was included in a study of T cells in Graves' hyperthyroidism and ophthalmopathy. Background on the study: Staff took peripheral blood when the initial diagnosis was made, before any treatment began.

From RNA transcripts, TCR beta CDR3 regions were amplified. First-round RT-PCR of the TCR CDR3 relied on the HTBI primer set. TCRdb fed the multiplex PCR reads into MiXCR, producing one record per CDR3 protein. The sample consists of hundreds of thousands of distinct CDR3 sequences, about 13% of them appearing once. The CDR3 extends over 14 amino acids. Germline lookup yields CDR1 MDHEN and CDR2 SYDVKM. V lost 5 bases to trimming and J lost 1 base, with 11 bases between them. Sequencing was done on a sample of blood. The J gene is TRBJ1-1, the V gene TRBV28; D not resolved. The receptor's source is a woman under 30 with Graves' hyperthyroidism. The CDR3 bases are TGTGCCAGCAGTCTACCCCAGAAGAACACTGAAGCTTTCTTT. This codes for CASSLPQKNTEAFF.